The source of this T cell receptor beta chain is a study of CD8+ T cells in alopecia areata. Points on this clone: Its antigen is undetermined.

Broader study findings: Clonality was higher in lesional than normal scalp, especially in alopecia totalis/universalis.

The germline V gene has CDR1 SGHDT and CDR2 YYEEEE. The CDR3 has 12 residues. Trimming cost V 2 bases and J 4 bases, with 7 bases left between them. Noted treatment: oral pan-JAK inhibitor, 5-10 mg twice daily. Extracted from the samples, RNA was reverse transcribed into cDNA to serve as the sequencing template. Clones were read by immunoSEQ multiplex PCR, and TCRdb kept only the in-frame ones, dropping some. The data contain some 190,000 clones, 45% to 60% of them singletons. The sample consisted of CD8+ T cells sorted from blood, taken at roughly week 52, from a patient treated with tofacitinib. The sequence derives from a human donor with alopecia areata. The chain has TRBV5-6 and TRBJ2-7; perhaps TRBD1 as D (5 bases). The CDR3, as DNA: TGTGCCAGCAGCTTAACAGGATACGAGCAGTACTTC. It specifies CASSLTGYEQYF.